The subject of this entry is one TCR beta chain. It has no known antigen specificity. It has no much larger one-base neighbor in the sample; base qualities were not kept. RNA was extracted using the RNeasy kit, and roughly 0.5 to 1 microgram was reverse transcribed with random hexamers. The immunoSEQ multiplex PCR assay, covering 54 Vbeta and 13 Jbeta segments, was used to amplify TCR beta CDR3 regions. PCR amplification bias was corrected by using a synthetic template baseline for primer optimization and computational correction. The published analysis was carried out like this. Reads were annotated to V, D and J genes per IMGT and analyzed with immunoSEQ Analyzer, keeping only productive sequences. Clonality was calculated as one minus the Shannon entropy normalized by log2 of the number of productive unique sequences. For each patient and control, public and private clones were evaluated among the 100 most prevalent clones. A clone was defined as Susac-specific if it was absent from the healthy and MS cohorts, from some 980 published viral clones and from other ImmuneACCESS disease sequences. TCRdb redid the processing of the public reads, applying fastp at Q25 and MiXCR, and retained in-frame beta chains. Here each entry gathers all rows of one CDR3 protein and keeps the most common genes and DNA. The V and J calls shown here were made by TCRdb, not taken from the authors' results. Here the sample has approximately 170,000 distinct CDR3 sequences; just over 90% occur a single time. About 0.073% of the sample comes from the top ten.

The data derive from a study of CD8 T cells in Susac syndrome (dated by TCRdb to about 2019). General notes on the study: Whether CD8+ T cell activation and differentiation in Susac syndrome was antigen driven was tested using repertoire sequencing. Overall results and qualifications from the work: The TCR sequencing and HLA analysis was acknowledged to have included a relatively small number of individuals.

Peripheral blood CD8+ and CD4+ T cells from healthy donors, Susac syndrome patients and multiple sclerosis patients were profiled using high-throughput TCR beta sequencing. The healthy donors served as controls matched for age and sex. Bulk CD8+ and CD4+ T cells were purified magnetically by negative isolation, whereas CD8+ TEMRA cells were enriched by FACS. Blood was collected in EDTA tubes and processed within 24 hours, with PBMCs isolated through density gradient centrifugation. PBMCs intended for TCR sequencing were cryopreserved in liquid nitrogen and were subsequently thawed in a 37 degrees C water bath. The sorted or isolated CD4+, CD8+ and CD8+ TEMRA cells had a purity of 90% or higher. Sequencing was carried out using CD4+ T cells from PBMCs. The origin of this receptor is a human donor in good health.

The nucleotide sequence reads TGTGCCAGCAGTACCACGGGTTCTCTCGTGGGAGAAAGATTGCAGTTCTTC. It translates as CASSTTGSLVGERLQFF. The rearrangement combines TRBV28 with TRBJ2-1; TRBD2 is a weak D gene call, 5 bases matching. Looking up the germline V gene yields CDR1 MDHEN and CDR2 SYDVKM. A distance of 29 bases separates the germline ends of V and J, which lose 5 bases and 12 bases respectively. Inclusive of the bounding cysteine and phenylalanine, the CDR3 is 17 residues long. Of all the DNA, just the CDR3 is kept, 51 bases in frame from base 1.